This T cell receptor beta chain appears in the sequencing data of a study of shared clonotypes between healthy human individuals (dated by TCRdb to the early 2020s). Regarding the complete study: Two women and a few men aged 18 to 49 years were included in the cohort. For each donor, CD4 naive and CD4 memory were each run on three plates, CD8 naive on two plates, and CD8 memory on one plate. To estimate repertoire size and how much clonotypes are shared between individuals, the study performed deep sequencing of blood TCR repertoires from about five healthy adults. Different laboratories and diverse techniques were used to prepare libraries and sequence TCR repertoires, to increase sequencing depth and limit assay-specific biases. Per donor, leukapheresis produced somewhere between about 0.9 and 9.5 billion PBMCs. Points the paper makes about the study in general: Across four donors, about 5% of naive CD4, around 3.5% of naive CD8, under 2.5% of memory CD4, and 0.3% to 0.45% of memory CD8 clonotypes were shared. Only blood was sampled, and tissue TCR repertoires likely differ from those in blood. Naive subsets generally had larger estimated clonotype richness than memory subsets. Incomplete sequencing was indicated by rarefaction of sorted-subset datasets, despite the large sequencing depth. Clonotypes shared by all four sorted-subset donors showed higher generation probabilities than non-shared clonotypes. Because the study included a small number of donors, the genetic and exposure-history diversity represented was limited. Pairwise subsampling indicated that sequencing depth was expected to affect the degree of clonotype sharing among donors.

Healthy HIV-negative adults with no recently reported acute infections or vaccinations were included as donors. Only Caucasian adults living in Nashville, Tennessee, USA were represented among the donors. CD4+ T cells were enriched by magnetic negative selection, after which naive cells were positively selected on CD45RA and the negative fraction was taken as the memory subset. Blood was collected by leukapheresis, and PBMCs were isolated by Ficoll-Histopaque density gradient centrifugation and then cryopreserved in liquid nitrogen vapor phase. Analytical flow cytometry was used to check the purity and quantity of every magnetically sorted T cell population. Each sorted fraction had its genomic DNA isolated and then quantified by UV absorbance on a Nanodrop 2000c. TCR CDR3 regions were amplified from genomic DNA by multiplex PCR using the deep immunoSEQ assay. Genomic DNA extracted from each cell subset was distributed evenly over all wells of several immunoSEQ 96-well plates, and each plate served as one replicate. Each replicate PCR for sorted subsets received approximately 200 ng genomic DNA, equal to about 30,000 T cell genomes. The purified libraries were quantified using a Qubit 3.0 fluorometer, sized with a Bioanalyzer 2100, and then quantified again using the KAPA Library Quantification kit. A separate single-read 150-cycle Illumina NextSeq 550 flow cell was used to sequence each immunoSEQ 96-well plate. In the source study's methods: Because only junctional sequences without quality scores were contained in the immunoSEQ output, filtering matching that applied to full-length reads could not be performed. Sequences were annotated with PyIR, a Python wrapper for IgBLAST v1.9, using IMGT germline references to assign V/J genes and CDR3. Any read was removed if the V/J assignment was weak (E-value above 1e-6), the CDR3 was missing, or the read contained stop codons, out-of-frame junctions, or ambiguous translated residues. V3J clonotypes were defined as sequences sharing an identical inferred V gene, J gene, and CDR3 amino acid sequence. Percentage overlap between repertoires was computed as shared unique clonotypes divided by the size of the smaller repertoire. RTK rarefaction, the Chao1 estimator, and Recon v2.1 estimates of unobserved clonotypes were used to assess repertoire richness. OLGA was used to compute generation probabilities for all TCRbeta clonotypes that the gDNA method yielded from a handful of donors. The source is immuneACCESS, and TCRdb retained only in-frame sequences with V and J called. Part of the clones is not carried over; for the studies checked, unresolved V genes explain less than half of this, and the remainder is unexplained. The V and J calls and clone size come from that table; D and trimming were worked out from the DNA. For this sample there are 1,400,000 or so clones; approximately 98.5% appear just once. The ten largest clonotypes hold over 0.3% of the sample.

CDR1 and CDR2 are read off the germline V gene as MDHEN and SYDVKM. The CDR3 holds 15 amino acids from the cysteine to the phenylalanine. Solely the CDR3 DNA is kept, with 45 bases framed from the first base. The trim is 6 bases for V and 0 bases for J, with a gap of 12 bases between the germline ends. As for this clone: No antigen is known for it. No much larger clonotype is one base removed from it; base qualities were not supplied.

The rearrangement joined TRBV28 to TRBJ2-1; the D segment might be TRBD1 or TRBD2, since each matches 7 bases. This sequence was found in a man aged 25-40 years in good health. The source material was naive CD4+ T cells sorted from blood. This specimen's cell subset or site label, per the study, means: CD45RA+ positively selected. CDR3 region: CASSQGGDSYNEQFF. The base sequence is TGTGCCAGCAGCCAGGGGGGGGACTCCTACAATGAGCAGTTCTTC. The CDR3 plus the reference TRBV28 and TRBJ2-1 genes for the other parts give the full variable domain: DVKVTQSSRYLVKRTGEKVFLECVQDMDHENMFWYRQDPGLGLRLIYFSYDVKMKEKGDIPEGYSVSREKKERFSLILESASTNQTSMYLCASSQGGDSYNEQFFGPGTRLTVL.